This T cell receptor (beta chain) was retrieved from a study of PD-L1 blockade in urothelial cancer. Each PCR contained spiked-in synthetic TCR analog templates. Sequenced by immunoSEQ multiplex PCR; TCRdb stores in-frame clones only, minus some. The sample carries tens of thousands of clones, around 90% recorded once. Time point of the sample: pretreatment peripheral blood. Germline V gene sequence: CDR1 SGHNT, CDR2 YYREEE (reference sequence). The CDR3 spans 15 residues. V lost 4 bases, J lost 14 bases, and 22 bases lay in between. This specimen consisted of PBMCs, obtained around atezolizumab (anti-PD-L1) treatment. The chain employs TRBV5-4 and TRBJ1-6, with D tentatively TRBD1 (5 bases). This clonotype originated in a man aged 60 to 69 with urothelial cancer. The DNA for the CDR3 is TGTGCCAGCAGCCCCCGTCGGGGGGAAGGTTTTACCCTCCACTTT. Its translation is CASSPRRGEGFTLHF.